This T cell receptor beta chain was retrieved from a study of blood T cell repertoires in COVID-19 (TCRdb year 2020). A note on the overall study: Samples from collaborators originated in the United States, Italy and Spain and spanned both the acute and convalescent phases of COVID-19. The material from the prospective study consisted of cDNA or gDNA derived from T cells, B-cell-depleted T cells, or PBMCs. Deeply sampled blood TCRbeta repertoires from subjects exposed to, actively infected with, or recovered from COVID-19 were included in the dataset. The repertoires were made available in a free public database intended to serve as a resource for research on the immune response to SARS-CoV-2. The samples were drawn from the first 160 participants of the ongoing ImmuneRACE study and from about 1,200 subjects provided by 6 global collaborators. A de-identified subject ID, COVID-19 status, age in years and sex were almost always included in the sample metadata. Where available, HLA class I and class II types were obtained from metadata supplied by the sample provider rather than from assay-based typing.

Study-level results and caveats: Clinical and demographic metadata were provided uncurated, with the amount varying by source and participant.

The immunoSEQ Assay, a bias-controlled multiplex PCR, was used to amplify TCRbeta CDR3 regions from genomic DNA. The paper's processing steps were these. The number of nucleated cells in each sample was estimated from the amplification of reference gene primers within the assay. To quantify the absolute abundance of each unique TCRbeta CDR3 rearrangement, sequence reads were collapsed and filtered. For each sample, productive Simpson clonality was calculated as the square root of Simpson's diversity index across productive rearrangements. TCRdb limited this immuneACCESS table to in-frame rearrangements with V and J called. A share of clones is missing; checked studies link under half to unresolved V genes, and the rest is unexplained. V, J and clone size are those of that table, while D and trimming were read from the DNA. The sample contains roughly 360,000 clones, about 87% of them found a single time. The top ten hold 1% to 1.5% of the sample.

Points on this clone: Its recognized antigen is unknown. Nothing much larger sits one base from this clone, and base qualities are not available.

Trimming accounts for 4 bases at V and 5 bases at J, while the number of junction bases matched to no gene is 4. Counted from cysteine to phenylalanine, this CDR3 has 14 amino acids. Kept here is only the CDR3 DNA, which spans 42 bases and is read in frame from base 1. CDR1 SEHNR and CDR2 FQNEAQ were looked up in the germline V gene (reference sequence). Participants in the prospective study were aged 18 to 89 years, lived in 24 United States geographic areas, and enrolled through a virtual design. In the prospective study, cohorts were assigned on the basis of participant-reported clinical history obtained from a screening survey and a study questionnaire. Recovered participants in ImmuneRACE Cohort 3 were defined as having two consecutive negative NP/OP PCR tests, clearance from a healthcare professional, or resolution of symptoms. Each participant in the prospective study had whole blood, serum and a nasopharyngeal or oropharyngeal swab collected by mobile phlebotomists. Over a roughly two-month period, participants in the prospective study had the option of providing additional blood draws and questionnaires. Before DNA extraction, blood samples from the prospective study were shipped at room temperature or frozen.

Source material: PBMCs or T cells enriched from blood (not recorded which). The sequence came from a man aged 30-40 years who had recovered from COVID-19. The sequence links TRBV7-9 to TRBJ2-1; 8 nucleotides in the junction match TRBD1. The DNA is TGTGCCAGCAGCTACCTGGACAGGGACAATGAGCAGTTCTTC. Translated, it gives CASSYLDRDNEQFF.